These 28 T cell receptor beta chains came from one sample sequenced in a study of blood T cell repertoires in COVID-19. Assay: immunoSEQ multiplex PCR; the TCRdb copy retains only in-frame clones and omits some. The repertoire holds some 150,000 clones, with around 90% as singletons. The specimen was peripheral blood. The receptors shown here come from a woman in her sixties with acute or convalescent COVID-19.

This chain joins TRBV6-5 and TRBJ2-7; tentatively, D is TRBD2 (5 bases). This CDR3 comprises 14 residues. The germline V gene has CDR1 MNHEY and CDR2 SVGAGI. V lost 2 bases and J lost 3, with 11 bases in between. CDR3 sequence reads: CASSYIGEGYEQYF. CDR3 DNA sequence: TGTGCCAGCAGTTACATCGGGGAAGGCTACGAGCAGTACTTC.

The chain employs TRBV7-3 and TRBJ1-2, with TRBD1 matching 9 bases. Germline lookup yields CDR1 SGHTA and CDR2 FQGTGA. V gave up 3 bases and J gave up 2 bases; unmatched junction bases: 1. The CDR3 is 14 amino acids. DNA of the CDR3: TGTGCCAGCAGCTTTGACAGGGGGAACTATGGCTACACCTTC. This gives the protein CASSFDRGNYGYTF.

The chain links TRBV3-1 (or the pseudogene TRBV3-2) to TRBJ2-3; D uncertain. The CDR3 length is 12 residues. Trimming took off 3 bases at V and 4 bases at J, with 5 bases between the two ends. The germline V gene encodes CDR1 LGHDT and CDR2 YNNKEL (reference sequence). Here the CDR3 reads CASSHLADTQYF. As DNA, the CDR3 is TGTGCCAGCAGCCATTTAGCAGATACGCAGTATTTT.

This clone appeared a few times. For the CDR3, the DNA is TGCGCCAGCAGCCGTCCCACTAGCGGGGGAGCGCACAATGAGCAGTTCTTC. Protein sequence: CASSRPTSGGAHNEQFF. The chain links TRBV4-1 to TRBJ2-1, with TRBD2 identical over 11 bases. Unmatched junction bases numbered 10, after V lost 4 bases and J lost 5 bases. The germline CDR1 and CDR2 sequences are MGHRA and YSYEKL. The CDR3 is 17 residues long.

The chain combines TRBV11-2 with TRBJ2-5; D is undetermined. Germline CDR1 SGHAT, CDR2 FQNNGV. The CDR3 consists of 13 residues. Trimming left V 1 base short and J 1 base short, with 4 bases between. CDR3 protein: CASSLGLQETQYF. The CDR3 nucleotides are TGTGCCAGCAGCTTAGGTCTCCAAGAGACCCAGTACTTC.

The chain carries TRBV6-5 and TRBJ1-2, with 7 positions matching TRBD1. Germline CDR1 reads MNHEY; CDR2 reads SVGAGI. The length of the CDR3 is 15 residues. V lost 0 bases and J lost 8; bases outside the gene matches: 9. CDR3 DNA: TGTGCCAGCAGTTACTCGATGGCAGGGGGACCGGGCTACACCTTC. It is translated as CASSYSMAGGPGYTF.

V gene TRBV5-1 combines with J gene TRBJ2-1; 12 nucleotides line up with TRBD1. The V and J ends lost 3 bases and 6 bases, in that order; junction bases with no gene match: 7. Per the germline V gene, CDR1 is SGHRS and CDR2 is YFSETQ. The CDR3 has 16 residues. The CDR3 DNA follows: TGCGCCAGCAGCTCCCGGCGGGGACAGGGGGCCAATGAGCAGTTCTTC. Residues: CASSSRRGQGANEQFF.

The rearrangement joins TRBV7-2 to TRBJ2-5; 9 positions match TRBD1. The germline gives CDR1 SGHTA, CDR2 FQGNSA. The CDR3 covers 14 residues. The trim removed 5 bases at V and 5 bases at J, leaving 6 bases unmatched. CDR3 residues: CASSPDRGSETQYF. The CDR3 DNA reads TGTGCCAGCAGCCCGGACAGGGGTTCGGAGACCCAGTACTTC.

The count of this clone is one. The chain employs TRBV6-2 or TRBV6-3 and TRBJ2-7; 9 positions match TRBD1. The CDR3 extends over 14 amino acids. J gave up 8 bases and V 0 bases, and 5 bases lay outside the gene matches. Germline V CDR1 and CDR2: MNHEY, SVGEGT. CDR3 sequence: CASSYSGQGIQQYF. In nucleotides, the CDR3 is TGTGCCAGCAGTTACTCAGGACAGGGGATACAGCAGTACTTC.

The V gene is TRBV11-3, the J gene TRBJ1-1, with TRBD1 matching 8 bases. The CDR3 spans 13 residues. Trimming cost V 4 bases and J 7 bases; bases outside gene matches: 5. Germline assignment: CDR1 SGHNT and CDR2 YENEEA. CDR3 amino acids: CASSSQGEGEAFF. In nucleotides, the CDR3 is TGTGCCAGCAGCTCACAGGGGGAAGGTGAAGCTTTCTTT.

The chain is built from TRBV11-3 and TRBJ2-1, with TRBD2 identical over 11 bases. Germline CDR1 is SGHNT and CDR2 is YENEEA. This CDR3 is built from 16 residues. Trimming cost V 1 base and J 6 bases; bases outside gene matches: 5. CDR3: CASSLGDSGGGNEQFF. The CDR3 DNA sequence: TGTGCCAGCAGCTTAGGGGATAGCGGGGGGGGCAATGAGCAGTTCTTC.

For the CDR3, the DNA is TGTGCCACCGTCGTAGGGGGATGGAGAAACACCATATATTTT. It codes for CATVVGGWRNTIYF. V and J are TRBV19 and TRBJ1-3; a possible D gene is TRBD1 (6 bases). The germline gives CDR1 LNHDA, CDR2 SQIVND (reference sequence). The CDR3 has 14 residues. The ends were cut back, 10 bases at V and 5 bases at J, with 18 bases in the middle.

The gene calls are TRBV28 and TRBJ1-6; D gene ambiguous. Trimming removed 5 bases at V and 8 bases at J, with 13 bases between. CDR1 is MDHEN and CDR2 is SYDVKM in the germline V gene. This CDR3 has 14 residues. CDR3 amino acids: CASSPQVWDSPLHF. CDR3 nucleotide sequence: TGTGCCAGCAGTCCCCAGGTTTGGGATTCACCCCTCCACTTT.

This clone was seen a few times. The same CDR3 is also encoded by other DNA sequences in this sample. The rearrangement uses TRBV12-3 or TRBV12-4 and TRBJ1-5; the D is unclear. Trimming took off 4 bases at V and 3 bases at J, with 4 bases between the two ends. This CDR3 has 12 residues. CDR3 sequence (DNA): TGTGCCAGCAGTTCGTACAATCAGCCCCAGCATTTT. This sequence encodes CASSSYNQPQHF.

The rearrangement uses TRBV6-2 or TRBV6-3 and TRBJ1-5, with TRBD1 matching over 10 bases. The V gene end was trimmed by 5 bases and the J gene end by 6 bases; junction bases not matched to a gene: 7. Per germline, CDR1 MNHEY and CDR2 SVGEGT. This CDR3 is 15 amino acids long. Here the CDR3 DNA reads TGTGCCAGCAGTGACCGACAGGGGGCCGCTCAGCCCCAGCATTTT. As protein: CASSDRQGAAQPQHF.

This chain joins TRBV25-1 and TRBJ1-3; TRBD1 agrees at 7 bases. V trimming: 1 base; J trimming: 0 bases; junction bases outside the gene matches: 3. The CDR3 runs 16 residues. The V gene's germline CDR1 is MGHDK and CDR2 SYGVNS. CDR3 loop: CASSESGQASGNTIYF. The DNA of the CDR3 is TGTGCCAGCAGTGAATCCGGACAGGCCTCTGGAAACACCATATATTTT. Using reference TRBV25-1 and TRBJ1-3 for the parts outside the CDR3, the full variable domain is EADIYQTPRYLVIGTGKKITLECSQTMGHDKMYWYQQDPGMELHLIHYSYGVNSTEKGDLSSESTVSRIRTEHFPLTLESARPSHTSQYLCASSESGQASGNTIYFGEGSWLTVV.

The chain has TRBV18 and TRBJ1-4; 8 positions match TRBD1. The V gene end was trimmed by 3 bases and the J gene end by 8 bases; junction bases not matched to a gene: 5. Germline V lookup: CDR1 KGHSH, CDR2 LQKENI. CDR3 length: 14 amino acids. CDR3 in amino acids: CASSPGTGGEKLFF. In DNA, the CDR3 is TGTGCCAGCTCACCCGGGACAGGCGGAGAAAAACTGTTTTTT.

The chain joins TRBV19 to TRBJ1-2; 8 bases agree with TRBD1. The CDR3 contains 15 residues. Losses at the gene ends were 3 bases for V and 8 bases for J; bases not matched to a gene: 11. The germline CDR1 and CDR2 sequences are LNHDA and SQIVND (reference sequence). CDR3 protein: CASSISQGAAIGYTF. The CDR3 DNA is TGTGCCAGTAGTATTAGCCAGGGGGCAGCCATCGGCTACACCTTC.

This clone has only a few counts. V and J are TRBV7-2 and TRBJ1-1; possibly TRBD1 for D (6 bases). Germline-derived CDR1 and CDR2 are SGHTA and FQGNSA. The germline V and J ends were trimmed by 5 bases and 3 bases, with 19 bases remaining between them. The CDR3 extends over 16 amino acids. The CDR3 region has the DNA TGTGCCAGCAGCCCCCCGGGGGGCAGGGTGGACACTGAAGCTTTCTTT. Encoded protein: CASSPPGGRVDTEAFF.

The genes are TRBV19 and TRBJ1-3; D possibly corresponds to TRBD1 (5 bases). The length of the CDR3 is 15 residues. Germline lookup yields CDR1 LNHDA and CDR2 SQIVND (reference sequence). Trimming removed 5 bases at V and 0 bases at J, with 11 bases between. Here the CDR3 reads CASSSTGYSGNTIYF. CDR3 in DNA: TGTGCCAGTAGTTCCACAGGATACTCTGGAAACACCATATATTTT.

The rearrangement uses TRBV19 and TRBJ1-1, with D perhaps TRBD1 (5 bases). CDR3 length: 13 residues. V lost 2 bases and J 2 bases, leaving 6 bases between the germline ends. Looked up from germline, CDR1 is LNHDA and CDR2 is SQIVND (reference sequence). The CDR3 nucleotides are TGTGCCAGTAGTATACAGGGTAACACTGAAGCTTTCTTT. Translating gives CASSIQGNTEAFF.

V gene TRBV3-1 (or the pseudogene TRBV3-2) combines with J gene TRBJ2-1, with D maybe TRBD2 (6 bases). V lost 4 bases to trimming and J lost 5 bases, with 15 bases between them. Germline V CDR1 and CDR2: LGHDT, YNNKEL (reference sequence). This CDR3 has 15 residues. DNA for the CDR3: TGTGCCAGCAGCCCAGGACTAAATCGTGACAATGAGCAGTTCTTC. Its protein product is CASSPGLNRDNEQFF.

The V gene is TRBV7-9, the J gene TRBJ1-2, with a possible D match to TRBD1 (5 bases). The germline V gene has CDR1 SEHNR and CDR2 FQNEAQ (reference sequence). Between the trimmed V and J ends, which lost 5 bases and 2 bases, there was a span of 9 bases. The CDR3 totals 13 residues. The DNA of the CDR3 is TGTGCCAGCAGCCAGACAGAAAACTATGGCTACACCTTC. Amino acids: CASSQTENYGYTF.

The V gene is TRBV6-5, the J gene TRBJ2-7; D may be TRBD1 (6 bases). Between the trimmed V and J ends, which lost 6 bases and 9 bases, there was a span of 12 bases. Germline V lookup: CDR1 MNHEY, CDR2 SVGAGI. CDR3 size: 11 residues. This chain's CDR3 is CASSFETGQYF. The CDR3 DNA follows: TGTGCCAGCAGCTTCGAGACAGGGCAGTACTTC.

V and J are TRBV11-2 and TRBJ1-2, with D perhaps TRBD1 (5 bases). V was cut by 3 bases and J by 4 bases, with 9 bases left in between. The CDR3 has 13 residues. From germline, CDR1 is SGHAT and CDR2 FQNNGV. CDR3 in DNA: TGTGCCAGCAGCTTTGGGGCCACCTATGGCTACACCTTC. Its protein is CASSFGATYGYTF.

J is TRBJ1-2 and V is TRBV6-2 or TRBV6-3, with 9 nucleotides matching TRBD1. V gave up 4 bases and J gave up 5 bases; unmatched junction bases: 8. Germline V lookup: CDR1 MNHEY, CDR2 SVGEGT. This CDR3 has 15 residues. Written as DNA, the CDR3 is TGTGCCAGCAGTTCCGGACAGGGGATAGAGTATGGCTACACCTTC. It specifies CASSSGQGIEYGYTF.

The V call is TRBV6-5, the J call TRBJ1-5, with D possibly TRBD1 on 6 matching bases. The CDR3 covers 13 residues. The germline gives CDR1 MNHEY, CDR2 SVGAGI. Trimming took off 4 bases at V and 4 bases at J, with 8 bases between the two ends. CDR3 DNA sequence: TGTGCCAGCAGTTTCGGACAGAATCAGCCCCAGCATTTT. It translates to CASSFGQNQPQHF.

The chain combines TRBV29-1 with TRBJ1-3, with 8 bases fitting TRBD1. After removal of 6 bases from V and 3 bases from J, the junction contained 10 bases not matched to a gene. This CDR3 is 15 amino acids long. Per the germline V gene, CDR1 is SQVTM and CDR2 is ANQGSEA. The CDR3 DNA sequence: TGCAGCGTATCGGACAGGGTGGTCTTTGGAAACACCATATATTTT. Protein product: CSVSDRVVFGNTIYF.